These 18 T cell receptor beta chains were all obtained from the same sample, sequenced in a study of blood T cell repertoires in COVID-19. Assay: immunoSEQ multiplex PCR; the TCRdb copy retains only in-frame clones and omits some. This sample has a few hundred thousand clones, with roughly 91% found just once. What was sequenced was peripheral blood. These receptor sequences come from a man aged 50 or older with active or convalescent COVID-19.

Written as DNA, the CDR3 is TGCAGCGTTGTTTCGGACAGGGAGGGTGGCTACACCTTC. Its translation: CSVVSDREGGYTF. The V and J genes are TRBV29-1 and TRBJ1-2, with 8 bases lining up with TRBD1. Germline trimming cut 4 bases from V and 7 bases from J; bases unmatched to any gene: 8. Looked up from germline, CDR1 is SQVTM and CDR2 is ANQGSEA. This CDR3 is built from 13 residues.

DNA of the CDR3: TGTGCCAGCACCGCGGGGGGAGGGTTGAGCTCCTACAATGAGCAGTTCTTC. The encoded protein is CASTAGGGLSSYNEQFF. This chain connects TRBV9 to TRBJ2-1; 8 nucleotides match TRBD2. V was pared by 6 bases and J by 0 bases, with 11 bases of the junction left unmatched. The CDR3 is 17 residues long. Germline CDR1 reads SGDLS; CDR2 reads YYNGEE.

This chain uses TRBV9 with TRBJ2-1; 11 nucleotides agree with TRBD2. Germline V gives CDR1 SGDLS, CDR2 YYNGEE. J lost 0 bases, V lost 3 bases, and 11 bases had no gene match. This CDR3 comprises 19 residues. The DNA of the CDR3 is TGTGCCAGCAGCGCCCGACTAGCGGGGAGCCAATACTCCTACAATGAGCAGTTCTTC. Its protein product is CASSARLAGSQYSYNEQFF.

The V gene is TRBV5-8, the J gene TRBJ2-3; 8 bases match TRBD2. The V gene's germline CDR1 is SGHTS and CDR2 YDEGEE. The CDR3 consists of 16 residues. Trimming cost V 1 base and J 2 bases; bases outside gene matches: 6. The CDR3 reads CASSLYAGGYTDTQYF. The DNA for the CDR3 is TGTGCCAGCAGCTTGTACGCGGGGGGCTACACAGATACGCAGTATTTT. Using reference TRBV5-8 and TRBJ2-3 for the parts outside the CDR3, the full variable domain is EAGVTQSPTHLIKTRGQQATLRCSPISGHTSVYWYQQALGLGLQFLLWYDEGEERNRGNFPPRFSGRQFPNYSSELNVNALELEDSALYLCASSLYAGGYTDTQYFGPGTRLTVL.

V is TRBV4-1 and J is TRBJ1-1; no clear D. The CDR3 contains 14 residues. V lost 0 bases and J 1 base, leaving 6 bases between the germline ends. Looked up from germline, CDR1 is MGHRA and CDR2 is YSYEKL. The chain's CDR3 is CASSQEGRNTEAFF. CDR3 nucleotide sequence: TGCGCCAGCAGCCAAGAGGGGAGGAACACTGAAGCTTTCTTT.

The chain uses TRBV2 and TRBJ2-3; 7 positions match TRBD1. CDR1 is SNHLY and CDR2 is FYNNEI in the germline V gene. V gave up 5 bases and J gave up 3 bases; unmatched junction bases: 2. This CDR3 is 13 amino acids long. CDR3 region: CASSIRGTDTQYF. The CDR3 nucleotides read TGTGCCAGCAGTATCAGGGGGACAGATACGCAGTATTTT.

The chain carries TRBV2 and TRBJ1-2; 7 nucleotides align to TRBD1. V was clipped by 8 bases and J by 7 bases; unmatched bases: 19. Germline CDR1 SNHLY, CDR2 FYNNEI. The CDR3 sequence is 16 residues long. CDR3 coding DNA: TGTGCCAGCGTCATCTCGAAGGGGGCGCGTGGAGGTGGCTACACCTTC. The encoded protein is CASVISKGARGGGYTF.

This rearrangement joins TRBV20-1 to TRBJ2-1; 8 bases are shared with TRBD2. From germline, CDR1 is DFQATT and CDR2 SNEGSKA (reference sequence). With V trimmed by 7 bases and J by 7 bases, 15 bases remained unmatched. The CDR3 covers 15 residues. CDR3 coding DNA: TGCAGTGTTAGTAGAGCAGCGGGAGCTCATAATGAGCAGTTCTTC. Protein product: CSVSRAAGAHNEQFF.

This clone was recorded only once. The chain carries TRBV11-2 and TRBJ2-1; D is undetermined. The CDR3 covers 15 residues. V shed 0 bases and J shed 5 bases, with 11 bases lying between them. Germline V gene data show CDR1 as SGHAT and CDR2 as FQNNGV. CDR3 loop: CASSLDPNYNNEQFF. CDR3 bases: TGTGCCAGCAGCTTAGATCCTAACTACAACAATGAGCAGTTCTTC.

About this clone itself: The same CDR3 also results from other DNA sequences found in this sample. The chain links TRBV10-3 to TRBJ1-2; no clear D gene. The CDR3 has 13 residues. Trimming left V 0 bases short and J 5 bases short, with 7 bases between. The germline V gene has CDR1 ENHRY and CDR2 SYGVKD. The CDR3 here is CAISESRVYGYTF. CDR3 coding DNA: TGTGCCATCAGTGAGTCGAGGGTTTATGGCTACACCTTC.

The chain links TRBV4-3 to TRBJ2-7; a weak D match, TRBD2 (7 bases). The CDR3 contains 16 residues. CDR1 is LGHNA and CDR2 is YSLEER in the germline V gene. Trimming took 2 bases from V and 7 from J, leaving 21 bases between them. The DNA of the CDR3 is TGCGCCAGCAGCCAACCCCCGGGGGGCCCGGTGCGGGAGCAGTACTTC. It yields the protein CASSQPPGGPVREQYF.

The rearrangement uses TRBV19 and TRBJ1-2, with D possibly TRBD1 on 6 matching bases. Germline V lookup: CDR1 LNHDA, CDR2 SQIVND (reference sequence). The CDR3 length is 16 residues. V was pared by 5 bases and J by 4 bases, with 20 bases between. CDR3 sequence reads: CASSLPGTPARYGYTF. CDR3 coding DNA: TGTGCCAGTAGTCTACCGGGGACACCGGCCCGCTATGGCTACACCTTC.

CDR3 sequence (DNA): TGTGCCAGCAGCTTAGGACAGGGGGCCAGCACTGAAGCTTTCTTT. Translating gives CASSLGQGASTEAFF. The genes are TRBV11-2 and TRBJ1-1; 10 bases map to TRBD1. V lost 1 base to trimming and J lost 4 bases; unmatched junction nucleotides: 3. Per the germline V gene, CDR1 is SGHAT and CDR2 is FQNNGV. The CDR3 has 15 amino acids.

V and J are TRBV19 and TRBJ1-2; no firm D call. The germline V gene encodes CDR1 LNHDA and CDR2 SQIVND (reference sequence). Trimming pared 4 bases from V and 4 bases from J, leaving 13 bases between. The CDR3 has 14 amino acids. The CDR3 sequence is CASSSLPEAYGYTF. CDR3 DNA sequence: TGTGCCAGTAGTAGCCTCCCCGAGGCCTATGGCTACACCTTC.

The gene calls are TRBV3-1 (or the pseudogene TRBV3-2) and TRBJ1-5; 7 bases agree with TRBD1. J gave up 7 bases and V 5 bases, and 8 bases lay outside the gene matches. The germline gives CDR1 LGHDT, CDR2 YNNKEL (reference sequence). This CDR3 contains 14 residues. This chain's CDR3 is CASSGGTAQQPQHF. CDR3 in DNA: TGTGCCAGCAGCGGGGGGACAGCTCAACAGCCCCAGCATTTT.

The chain uses TRBV11-3 and TRBJ2-7; unclear D gene. Germline-derived CDR1 and CDR2 are SGHNT and YENEEA. The CDR3 has 13 amino acids. V lost 3 bases, J lost 0 bases, and 6 bases lay in between. CDR3 sequence reads: CASSFGVSYEQYF. CDR3 nucleotide sequence: TGTGCCAGCAGCTTCGGAGTCTCCTACGAGCAGTACTTC.

This clone was detected only a few times. V usage is TRBV2 and J usage is TRBJ2-6, with a tentative D call TRBD1 (6 bases). The CDR3 sequence is 16 residues long. CDR1 and CDR2 (germline): SNHLY, FYNNEI. The germline V and J ends were trimmed by 5 bases and 1 base, with 12 bases remaining between them. In DNA, the CDR3 is TGTGCCAGCAGTCCGGGACACTTTTCTGGGGCCAACGTCCTGACTTTC. Translated, it gives CASSPGHFSGANVLTF.

This clone appeared many times. The chain joins TRBV7-9 to TRBJ2-7, with unresolved D. Germline values: CDR1 SEHNR, CDR2 FQNEAQ (reference sequence). Trimming cost V 11 bases and J 3 bases, with 14 bases left between them. This CDR3 region has 12 residues. The CDR3 is CASTADFYEQYF. In DNA form, the CDR3 reads TGTGCCTCTACCGCCGACTTCTACGAGCAGTACTTC.